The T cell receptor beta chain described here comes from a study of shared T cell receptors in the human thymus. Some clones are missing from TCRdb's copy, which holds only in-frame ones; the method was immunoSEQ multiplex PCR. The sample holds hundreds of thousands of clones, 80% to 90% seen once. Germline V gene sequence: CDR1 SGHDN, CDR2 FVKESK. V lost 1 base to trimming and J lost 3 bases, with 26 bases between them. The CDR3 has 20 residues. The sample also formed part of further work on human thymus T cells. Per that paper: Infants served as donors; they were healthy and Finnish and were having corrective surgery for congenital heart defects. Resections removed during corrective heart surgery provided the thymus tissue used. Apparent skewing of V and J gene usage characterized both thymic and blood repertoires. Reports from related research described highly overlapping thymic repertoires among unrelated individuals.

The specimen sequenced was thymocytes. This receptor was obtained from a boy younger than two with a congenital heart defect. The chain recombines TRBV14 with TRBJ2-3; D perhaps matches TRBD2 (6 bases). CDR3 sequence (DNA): TGTGCCAGCAGCCAAGTCCCTCGGGGAGGTCCTTTAGTAAGAACAGATACGCAGTATTTT. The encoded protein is CASSQVPRGGPLVRTDTQYF.